This entry concerns a single T cell receptor beta chain. This sample was taken from a study of blood T cell repertoires in COVID-19. Overall study context: Both acute and convalescent COVID-19 samples were obtained from the United States, Italy and Spain. T cells, B-cell-depleted T cells, or PBMCs supplied cDNA or gDNA.

In the authors' methods: Quantification of nucleated cells was approximated via reference gene primer amplification. Here immunoSEQ multiplex PCR was the method, and the copy in TCRdb shows in-frame clones only, minus some. The V and J calls and clone size were taken over from that table, and D and trimming were inferred from the DNA. Among roughly 80,000 clones listed, approximately 88% were seen once. CDR3 length: 16 residues. The V and J ends lost 7 bases and 8 bases respectively, with 23 bases between them. Germline V gene sequence: CDR1 SEHNR, CDR2 FQNEAQ (reference sequence). This sequence joins TRBV7-9 and TRBJ1-4; D gene unclear. Sequenced input: peripheral blood. This receptor was taken from an elderly woman with acute or convalescent COVID-19. The CDR3 sequence is CASTTSVADTGEKLFF. In nucleotides, the CDR3 is TGTGCCAGCACCACCTCGGTAGCAGACACGGGGGAAAAACTGTTTTTT.